The entry below describes one T cell receptor (beta chain). This CDR3 comprises 16 residues. The germline V gene encodes CDR1 LNHDA and CDR2 SQIVND (reference sequence). The J segment lost 0 bases and the V segment lost 6 bases, leaving 8 bases of the junction unmatched. TCRdb's table, derived via immunoSEQ multiplex PCR, lists solely in-frame clones and lacks some. The sample yields fewer than 85,000 clones, 70% to 90% seen once. The data originate from a study of OX40 agonist ivuxolimab in advanced cancers. The clonotype originates from an adult with an advanced solid tumor such as melanoma, head and neck, liver or kidney cancer. The chain joins TRBV19 to TRBJ2-1, with 7 bases that match TRBD1. The sequences come from CD4+ or CD8+ T cells sorted from blood, collected in a trial of the OX40 agonist ivuxolimab. CDR3 residues: CASSRGQRSSYNEQFF. In DNA, the CDR3 is TGTGCCAGTAGCCGGGGACAGCGAAGCTCCTACAATGAGCAGTTCTTC.